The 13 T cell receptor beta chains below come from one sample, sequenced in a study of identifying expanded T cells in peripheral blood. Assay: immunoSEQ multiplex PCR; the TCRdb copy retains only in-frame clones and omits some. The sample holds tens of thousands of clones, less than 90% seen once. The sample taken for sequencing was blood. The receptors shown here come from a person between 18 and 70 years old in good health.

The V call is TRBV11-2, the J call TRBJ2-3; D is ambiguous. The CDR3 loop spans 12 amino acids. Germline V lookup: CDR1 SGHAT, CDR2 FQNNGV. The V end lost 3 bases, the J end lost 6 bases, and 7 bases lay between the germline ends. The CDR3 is CASSLILDTQYF. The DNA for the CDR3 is TGTGCCAGCAGCTTGATCCTGGATACGCAGTATTTT.

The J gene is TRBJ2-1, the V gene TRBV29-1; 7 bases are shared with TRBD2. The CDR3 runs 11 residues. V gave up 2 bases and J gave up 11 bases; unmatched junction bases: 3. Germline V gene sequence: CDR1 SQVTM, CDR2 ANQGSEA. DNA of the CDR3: TGCAGCGTTGAAAGGAGCGGGAAGCAGTTCTTC. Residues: CSVERSGKQFF.

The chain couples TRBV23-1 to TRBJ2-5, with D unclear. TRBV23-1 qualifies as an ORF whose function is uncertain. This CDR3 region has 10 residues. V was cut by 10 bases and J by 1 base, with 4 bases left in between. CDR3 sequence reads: CANSQETQYF. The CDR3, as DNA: TGCGCCAACTCCCAAGAGACCCAGTACTTC.

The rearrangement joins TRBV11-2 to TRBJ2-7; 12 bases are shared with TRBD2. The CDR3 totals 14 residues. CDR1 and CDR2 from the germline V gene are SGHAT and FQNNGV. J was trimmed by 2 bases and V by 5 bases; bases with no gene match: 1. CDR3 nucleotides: TGTGCCAGCAGCGGACTAGCGGGACCCTACGAGCAGTACTTC. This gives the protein CASSGLAGPYEQYF. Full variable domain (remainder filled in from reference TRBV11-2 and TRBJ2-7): EAGVAQSPRYKIIEKRQSVAFWCNPISGHATLYWYQQILGQGPKLLIQFQNNGVVDDSQLPKDRFSAERLKGVDSTLKIQPAKLEDSAVYLCASSGLAGPYEQYFGPGTRLTVT.

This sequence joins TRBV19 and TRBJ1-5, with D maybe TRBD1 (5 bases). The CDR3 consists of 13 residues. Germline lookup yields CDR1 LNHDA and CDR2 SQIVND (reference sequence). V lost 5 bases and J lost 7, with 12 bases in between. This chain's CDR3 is CASSSQGAQPQHF. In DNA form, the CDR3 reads TGTGCCAGTAGTTCTCAGGGTGCCCAGCCCCAGCATTTT.

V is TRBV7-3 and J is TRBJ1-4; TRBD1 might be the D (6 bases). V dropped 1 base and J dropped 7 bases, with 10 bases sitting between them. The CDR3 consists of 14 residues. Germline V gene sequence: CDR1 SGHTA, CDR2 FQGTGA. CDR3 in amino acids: CASSLRGACEKLFF. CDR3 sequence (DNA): TGTGCCAGCAGCTTAAGGGGGGCGTGTGAAAAACTGTTTTTT.

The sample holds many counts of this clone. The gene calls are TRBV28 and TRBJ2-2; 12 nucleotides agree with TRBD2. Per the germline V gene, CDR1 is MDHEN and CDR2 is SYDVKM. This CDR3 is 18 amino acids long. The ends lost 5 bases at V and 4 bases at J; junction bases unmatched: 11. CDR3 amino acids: CASSTPGLAGRITGELFF. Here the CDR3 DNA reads TGTGCCAGCAGTACCCCGGGACTAGCGGGTAGAATCACCGGGGAGCTGTTTTTT.

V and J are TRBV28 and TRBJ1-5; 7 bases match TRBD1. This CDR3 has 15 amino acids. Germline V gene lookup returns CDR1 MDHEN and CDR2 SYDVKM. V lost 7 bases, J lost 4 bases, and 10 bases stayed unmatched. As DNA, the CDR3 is TGTGCCAGCAATGTCGAACAGGGGAAAAATCAGCCCCAGCATTTT. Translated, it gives CASNVEQGKNQPQHF.

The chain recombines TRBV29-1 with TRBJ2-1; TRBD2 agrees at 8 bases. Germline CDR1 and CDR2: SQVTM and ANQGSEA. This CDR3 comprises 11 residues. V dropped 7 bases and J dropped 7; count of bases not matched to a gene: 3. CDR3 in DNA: TGCAGCGGGACTAGCCCTAATGAGCAGTTCTTC. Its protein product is CSGTSPNEQFF.

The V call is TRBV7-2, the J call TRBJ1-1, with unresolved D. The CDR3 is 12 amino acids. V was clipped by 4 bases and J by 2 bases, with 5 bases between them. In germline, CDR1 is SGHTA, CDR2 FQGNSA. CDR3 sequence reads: CASSSTNTEAFF. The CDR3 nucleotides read TGTGCCAGCAGCTCAACAAACACTGAAGCTTTCTTT. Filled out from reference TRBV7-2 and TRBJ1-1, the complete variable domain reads GAGVSQSPSNKVTEKGKDVELRCDPISGHTALYWYRQSLGQGLEFLIYFQGNSAPDKSGLPSDRFSAERTGGSVSTLTIQRTQQEDSAVYLCASSSTNTEAFFGQGTRLTVV.

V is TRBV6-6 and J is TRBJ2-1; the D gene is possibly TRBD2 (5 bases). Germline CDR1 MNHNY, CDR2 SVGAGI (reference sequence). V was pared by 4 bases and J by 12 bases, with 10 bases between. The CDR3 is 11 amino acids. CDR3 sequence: CASSLSGMQFF. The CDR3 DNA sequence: TGTGCCAGCAGTTTATCGGGGATGCAGTTCTTC.

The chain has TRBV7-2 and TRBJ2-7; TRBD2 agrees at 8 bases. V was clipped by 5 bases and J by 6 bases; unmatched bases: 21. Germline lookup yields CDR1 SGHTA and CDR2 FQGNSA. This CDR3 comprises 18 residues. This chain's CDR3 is CASSTRPSTSGGQGEQYF. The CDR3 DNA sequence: TGTGCCAGCAGCACCAGACCCTCTACTAGCGGAGGGCAGGGCGAGCAGTACTTC.

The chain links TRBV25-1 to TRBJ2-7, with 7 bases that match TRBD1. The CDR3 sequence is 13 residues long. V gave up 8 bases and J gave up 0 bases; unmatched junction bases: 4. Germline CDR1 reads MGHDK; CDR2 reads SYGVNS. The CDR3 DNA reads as TGTGCCAGCGGACAGGAGGACTCCTACGAGCAGTACTTC. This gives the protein CASGQEDSYEQYF.